This TCR beta chain is from a study of T cell responses to AZD1222 COVID-19 vaccine. Both about-4-week and about-12-week second-dose recipients were combined. Study-level results: Spike-spanning, vaccine-associated CD4 TCRs were dominant at 160-218 and 743-854. Repertoires were obtained solely post-peak T cell response. Donors were chiefly white British, with a greater number of females, and clonal diversity was perhaps underestimated.

Sequencing used immunoSEQ multiplex PCR; TCRdb keeps in-frame clones, though not all of them. The profile covers some 88,000 clones, with 75% to 95% appearing a single time and about 5% taken by the ten largest. The CDR3 covers 18 residues. Germline V gene lookup returns CDR1 PRHDT and CDR2 FYEKMQ (reference sequence). With V trimmed by 6 bases and J by 6 bases, 10 bases remained unmatched. As concerns this clone: Antigen: not known.

The material sequenced was peripheral blood, taken 28 days after the second AZD1222 dose. This TCR was recovered from an adult who received the AZD1222 COVID-19 vaccine. The chain employs TRBV13 and TRBJ2-2; 16 bases map to TRBD2. The CDR3 here is CASSPGTSGGARSGELFF. CDR3 bases: TGTGCCAGCAGTCCGGGGACTAGCGGGGGGGCCCGGTCCGGGGAGCTGTTTTTT.